These 26 T cell receptor beta chains were sequenced from one sample in a study of T cell responses to AZD1222 COVID-19 vaccine. Some clones are missing from TCRdb's copy, which holds only in-frame ones; the method was immunoSEQ multiplex PCR. The sample has about 91,000 clones, more than 70% seen once. Source: peripheral blood, taken on day 0 of AZD1222 vaccination. These receptors all stem from an adult in good health.

J is TRBJ2-1 and V is TRBV27, with D perhaps matching TRBD1 (6 bases). This CDR3 spans 17 amino acids. V shed 0 bases and J shed 4 bases, with 16 bases lying between them. Germline assignment: CDR1 MNHEY and CDR2 SMNVEV (reference sequence). The CDR3 is CASSLSRGGVGYNEQFF. The CDR3 DNA reads TGTGCCAGCAGTTTATCAAGAGGGGGAGTAGGTTACAATGAGCAGTTCTTC.

The chain has TRBV7-9 and TRBJ2-3; 14 nucleotides agree with TRBD2. V gave up 5 bases and J gave up 5 bases; unmatched junction bases: 15. From germline, CDR1 is SEHNR and CDR2 FQNEAQ (reference sequence). This CDR3 has 19 amino acids. The DNA for the CDR3 is TGTGCCAGCAGCCCCCTAGGGGGCCTCGGGACTAGCGGGAGAGATACGCAGTATTTT. It encodes CASSPLGGLGTSGRDTQYF.

The chain uses TRBV6-5 and TRBJ2-3, with a weak D call TRBD1 (6 bases). Trimming took 6 bases from V and 2 from J, leaving 15 bases between them. Looked up from germline, CDR1 is MNHEY and CDR2 is SVGAGI. This CDR3 has 15 residues. The CDR3 sequence: CASRSRQGTTDTQYF. The CDR3 DNA follows: TGTGCCAGCAGATCGAGGCAGGGGACCACAGATACGCAGTATTTT.

CDR3 nucleotides: TGCGCCAGCAGCCAGAAACAGGGGCGGACTGAAGCTTTCTTT. The encoded protein is CASSQKQGRTEAFF. V and J are TRBV4-1 and TRBJ1-1; 7 nucleotides match TRBD1. Germline V lookup: CDR1 MGHRA, CDR2 YSYEKL. Trimming removed 3 bases from V and 5 bases from J; junction bases left unmatched: 6. This CDR3 is 14 amino acids long.

The chain is built from TRBV7-9 and TRBJ2-3, with TRBD1 matching 9 bases. Per germline, CDR1 SEHNR and CDR2 FQNEAQ (reference sequence). The CDR3 totals 13 residues. Trimming took 3 bases from V and 6 from J; bases not matched to a gene: 1. In DNA, the CDR3 is TGTGCCAGCAGCTTCGGGACAGGGGATACGCAGTATTTT. It translates to CASSFGTGDTQYF.

This chain links TRBV28 with TRBJ1-5; perhaps TRBD1 as D (5 bases). Trimming pared 11 bases from V and 1 base from J, leaving 15 bases between. This CDR3 is built from 14 residues. Germline lookup yields CDR1 MDHEN and CDR2 SYDVKM. The CDR3 spells CAAAVGGSNQPQHF. Here the CDR3 DNA reads TGTGCCGCCGCGGTCGGGGGGAGCAATCAGCCCCAGCATTTT. Together with reference TRBV28 and TRBJ1-5, the CDR3 gives the full variable domain: DVKVTQSSRYLVKRTGEKVFLECVQDMDHENMFWYRQDPGLGLRLIYFSYDVKMKEKGDIPEGYSVSREKKERFSLILESASTNQTSMYLCAAAVGGSNQPQHFGDGTRLSIL.

The rearrangement uses TRBV28 and TRBJ1-2; a weak D match, TRBD1 (6 bases). The CDR3 contains 14 residues. Trimming took 7 bases from V and 0 from J, leaving 12 bases between them. The V gene's germline CDR1 is MDHEN and CDR2 SYDVKM. This chain's CDR3 is CASIKGGSNYGYTF. The CDR3 nucleotides read TGTGCCAGCATCAAAGGGGGGTCTAACTATGGCTACACCTTC.

This chain uses TRBV2 with TRBJ2-3, with 9 bases fitting TRBD2. From germline, CDR1 is SNHLY and CDR2 FYNNEI. Trimming at V came to 5 bases and at J to 4 bases, leaving 4 bases not matched to a gene. CDR3 length equals 14 residues. DNA for the CDR3: TGTGCCAGCAGTCGAGCGGGGGGATCAGATACGCAGTATTTT. Its translation: CASSRAGGSDTQYF.

The gene calls are TRBV5-8 and TRBJ2-5; 8 positions agree with TRBD2. Losses at the gene ends were 3 bases for V and 4 bases for J; bases not matched to a gene: 8. There are 15 residues in the CDR3. Germline CDR1 reads SGHTS; CDR2 reads YDEGEE. The CDR3 region has the DNA TGTGCCAGCAGCTCCCGACTAAGCGGGGGAGAGACCCAGTACTTC. Amino acids: CASSSRLSGGETQYF.

The chain carries TRBV2 and TRBJ1-2; D uncertain. Trimming removed 2 bases from V and 4 bases from J, with 2 bases in between. This CDR3 has 11 amino acids. The germline CDR1 and CDR2 sequences are SNHLY and FYNNEI. This CDR3 is CASSESYGYTF. The CDR3 region has the DNA TGTGCCAGCAGTGAATCCTATGGCTACACCTTC. Full variable domain (remainder filled in from reference TRBV2 and TRBJ1-2): EPEVTQTPSHQVTQMGQEVILRCVPISNHLYFYWYRQILGQKVEFLVSFYNNEISEKSEIFDDQFSVERPDGSNFTLKIRSTKLEDSAMYFCASSESYGYTFGSGTRLTVV.

The chain couples TRBV7-2 to TRBJ2-7; D remains unclear. The CDR3 consists of 11 residues. Germline assignment: CDR1 SGHTA and CDR2 FQGNSA. Trimming took off 6 bases at V and 7 bases at J, with 10 bases between the two ends. This CDR3 reads CASRSREEQYF. The DNA for the CDR3 is TGTGCCAGCAGGTCCCGAGAAGAGCAGTACTTC. Using reference TRBV7-2 and TRBJ2-7 for the parts outside the CDR3, the full variable domain is GAGVSQSPSNKVTEKGKDVELRCDPISGHTALYWYRQSLGQGLEFLIYFQGNSAPDKSGLPSDRFSAERTGGSVSTLTIQRTQQEDSAVYLCASRSREEQYFGPGTRLTVT.

V gene TRBV28 combines with J gene TRBJ2-3; 9 nucleotides match TRBD1. This CDR3 has 14 residues. Per the germline V gene, CDR1 is MDHEN and CDR2 is SYDVKM. Germline trimming cut 4 bases from V and 5 bases from J; bases unmatched to any gene: 4. The CDR3: CASSSRDREDTQYF. DNA of the CDR3: TGTGCCAGCAGTTCCCGGGACAGGGAAGATACGCAGTATTTT.

The DNA of the CDR3 is TGTGCCAGTACCTCGGGACAACATCAGCCCCAGCATTTT. This gives the protein CASTSGQHQPQHF. The V and J genes are TRBV19 and TRBJ1-5; D is perhaps TRBD1 (6 bases). The CDR3 extends over 13 amino acids. Germline CDR1 is LNHDA and CDR2 is SQIVND (reference sequence). V lost 7 bases and J lost 5, with 12 bases in between.

The rearrangement joins TRBV18 to TRBJ1-1, with D unresolved. Germline lookup yields CDR1 KGHSH and CDR2 LQKENI. Trimming took off 3 bases at V and 1 base at J, with 9 bases between the two ends. The CDR3 totals 14 residues. The CDR3 loop is CASSPSVGNTEAFF. CDR3 coding DNA: TGTGCCAGCTCACCCTCCGTCGGGAACACTGAAGCTTTCTTT.

The chain uses TRBV4-3 and TRBJ2-7; the D gene is possibly TRBD1 (5 bases). The CDR3 is 15 residues long. V was shortened by 1 base and J by 3 bases, with 13 bases between the two germline ends. Germline V gene sequence: CDR1 LGHNA, CDR2 YSLEER. The CDR3 is CASSQGPDKDYEQYF. Written as DNA, the CDR3 is TGCGCCAGCAGCCAAGGTCCGGACAAAGACTACGAGCAGTACTTC.

The chain has TRBV6-1 and TRBJ1-2; a possible D gene is TRBD1 (5 bases). V shed 0 bases and J shed 8 bases, with 16 bases lying between them. CDR1 is MNHNS and CDR2 is SASEGT in the germline V gene. CDR3 length: 15 amino acids. The CDR3 sequence is CASSEANTARGGYTF. The CDR3 DNA is TGTGCCAGCAGTGAAGCCAATACCGCCCGGGGGGGCTACACCTTC.

This clone occurred a few times. This chain uses TRBV18 with TRBJ2-3; perhaps TRBD1 as D (6 bases). Germline V gene sequence: CDR1 KGHSH, CDR2 LQKENI. The CDR3 is 15 residues long. Trimming removed 1 base from V and 1 base from J, with 9 bases in between. The CDR3 DNA is TGTGCCAGCTCACCACAAGGACAGCGCACAGATACGCAGTATTTT. Protein: CASSPQGQRTDTQYF.

V is TRBV10-2 and J is TRBJ1-1; TRBD1 is a possible D gene (5 bases). The CDR3 sequence is 13 residues long. The V end lost 6 bases, the J end lost 1 base, and 9 bases lay between the germline ends. In germline, CDR1 is WSHSY, CDR2 SAAADI. In nucleotides, the CDR3 is TGCGCCAGCAGGGAGGACACGAACACTGAAGCTTTCTTT. Its protein product is CASREDTNTEAFF.

In its sample, this clone was seen a few times. The chain recombines TRBV14 with TRBJ1-6; 8 bases fit TRBD1. This CDR3 region has 14 residues. V lost 3 bases, J lost 10 bases, and 5 bases stayed unmatched. CDR1 is SGHDN and CDR2 is FVKESK in the germline V gene. In DNA form, the CDR3 reads TGTGCCAGCAGCCACGGACAGGGTCTGTCACCCCTCCACTTT. Amino acids: CASSHGQGLSPLHF.

The genes are TRBV28 and TRBJ1-5; D is ambiguous. V shed 2 bases and J shed 5 bases, with 1 base lying between them. CDR1 and CDR2 from the germline V gene are MDHEN and SYDVKM. This CDR3 has 11 amino acids. CDR3 region: CASSLDQPQHF. The CDR3 DNA reads as TGTGCCAGCAGTTTAGATCAGCCCCAGCATTTT.

This chain uses TRBV5-1 with TRBJ2-3; no clear D. Trimming pared 0 bases from V and 0 bases from J, leaving 5 bases between. CDR1 and CDR2 from the germline V gene are SGHRS and YFSETQ. The CDR3 contains 14 residues. As DNA, the CDR3 is TGCGCCAGCAGCTTGGGGTGGAGCACAGATACGCAGTATTTT. This gives the protein CASSLGWSTDTQYF.

The chain recombines TRBV12-3 or TRBV12-4 with TRBJ1-6, with D tentatively TRBD1 (5 bases). The V end lost 6 bases, the J end lost 7 bases, and 10 bases lay between the germline ends. The CDR3 consists of 13 residues. The CDR3 DNA reads as TGTGCCAGCAGAGGACATACCAATTCACCCCTCCACTTT. Protein product: CASRGHTNSPLHF.

This rearrangement joins TRBV18 to TRBJ2-1; 7 bases align to TRBD1. This CDR3 is built from 14 residues. Losses at the gene ends were 4 bases for V and 6 bases for J; bases not matched to a gene: 6. In germline, CDR1 is KGHSH, CDR2 LQKENI. CDR3 nucleotides: TGTGCCAGCTCACTTTTCGGACAGGCCAATGAGCAGTTCTTC. Translating it yields CASSLFGQANEQFF.

The V and J genes are TRBV7-3 and TRBJ2-1; no definite D call. Germline V gene data show CDR1 as SGHTA and CDR2 as FQGTGA. The CDR3 is made up of 15 amino acids. V lost 3 bases and J 0 bases, leaving 9 bases between the germline ends. CDR3 nucleotides: TGTGCCAGCAGCTTTGGAGAGATCTCCTACAATGAGCAGTTCTTC. This encodes CASSFGEISYNEQFF.

This rearrangement joins TRBV12-3 or TRBV12-4 to TRBJ1-6; TRBD1 matches at 7 bases. The CDR3 contains 13 residues. V was clipped by 6 bases and J by 10 bases; unmatched bases: 6. This CDR3 is CASRRQGGSPLHF. Here the CDR3 DNA reads TGTGCCAGCAGGCGACAGGGAGGGTCACCCCTCCACTTT.

This clone was picked up one time. The chain couples TRBV5-5 to TRBJ1-3; weak D call: TRBD1 (6 bases). The germline V gene has CDR1 SGHKS and CDR2 YYEKEE (reference sequence). CDR3 length: 16 residues. The V end was cut by 0 bases, the J end by 0 bases, with 10 bases between. CDR3 in amino acids: CASSLEGQHSGNTIYF. In nucleotides, the CDR3 is TGTGCCAGCAGCTTGGAGGGACAACACTCTGGAAACACCATATATTTT.